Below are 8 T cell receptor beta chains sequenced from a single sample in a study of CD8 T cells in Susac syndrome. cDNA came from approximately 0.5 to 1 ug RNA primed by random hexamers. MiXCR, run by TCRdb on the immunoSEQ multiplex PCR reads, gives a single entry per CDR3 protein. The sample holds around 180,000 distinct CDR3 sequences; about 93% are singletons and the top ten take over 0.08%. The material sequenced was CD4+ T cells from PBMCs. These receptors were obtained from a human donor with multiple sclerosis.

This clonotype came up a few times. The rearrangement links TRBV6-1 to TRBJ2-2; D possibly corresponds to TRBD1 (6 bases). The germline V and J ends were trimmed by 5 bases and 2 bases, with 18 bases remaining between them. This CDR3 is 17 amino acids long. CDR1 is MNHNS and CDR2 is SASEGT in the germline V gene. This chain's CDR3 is CASSPPHGTTNTGELFF. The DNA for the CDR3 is TGTGCCAGCAGTCCCCCCCACGGGACAACTAACACCGGGGAGCTGTTTTTT.

The CDR3 region has the DNA TGTGCCAGCAGCCAATCGGGGTCCACAGATACGCAGTATTTT. It yields the protein CASSQSGSTDTQYF. The chain links TRBV3-1 to TRBJ2-3; weak D call: TRBD2 (5 bases). Germline V gene lookup returns CDR1 LGHDT and CDR2 YNNKEL (reference sequence). The ends were cut back, 2 bases at V and 2 bases at J, with 8 bases in the middle. The CDR3 has 14 residues.

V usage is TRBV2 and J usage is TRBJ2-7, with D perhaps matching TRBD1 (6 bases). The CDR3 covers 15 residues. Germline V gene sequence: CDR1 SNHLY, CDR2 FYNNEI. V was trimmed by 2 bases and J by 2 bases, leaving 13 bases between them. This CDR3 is CASSESTGPTYEQYF. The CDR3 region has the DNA TGTGCCAGCAGTGAATCTACAGGGCCTACCTACGAGCAGTACTTC. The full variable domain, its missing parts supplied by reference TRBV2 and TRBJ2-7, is EPEVTQTPSHQVTQMGQEVILRCVPISNHLYFYWYRQILGQKVEFLVSFYNNEISEKSEIFDDQFSVERPDGSNFTLKIRSTKLEDSAMYFCASSESTGPTYEQYFGPGTRLTVT.

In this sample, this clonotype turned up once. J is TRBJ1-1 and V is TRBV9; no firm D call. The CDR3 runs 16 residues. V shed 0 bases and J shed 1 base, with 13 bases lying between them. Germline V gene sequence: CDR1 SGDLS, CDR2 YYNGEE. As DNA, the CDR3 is TGTGCCAGCAGCGTAGGACGGGGAATGGAGAACACTGAAGCTTTCTTT. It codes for CASSVGRGMENTEAFF.

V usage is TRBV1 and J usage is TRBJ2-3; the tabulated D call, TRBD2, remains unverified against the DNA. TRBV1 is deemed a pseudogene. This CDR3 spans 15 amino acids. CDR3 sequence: CTSSQDGGASDTQYF. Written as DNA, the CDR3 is TGCACCAGCAGCCAAGACGGGGGGGCCTCAGATACGCAGTATTTT.

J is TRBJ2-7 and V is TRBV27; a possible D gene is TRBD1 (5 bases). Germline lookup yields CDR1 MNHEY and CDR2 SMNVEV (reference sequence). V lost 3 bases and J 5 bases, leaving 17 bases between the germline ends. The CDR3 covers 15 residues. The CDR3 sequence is CASSFNGAIMDEQYF. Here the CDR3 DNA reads TGTGCCAGCAGTTTCAATGGGGCCATAATGGACGAGCAGTACTTC.

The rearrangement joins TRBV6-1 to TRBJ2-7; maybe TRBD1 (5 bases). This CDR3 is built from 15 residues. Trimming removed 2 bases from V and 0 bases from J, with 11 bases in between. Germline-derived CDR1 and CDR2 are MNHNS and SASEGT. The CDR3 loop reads CASSETGLPSYEQYF. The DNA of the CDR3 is TGTGCCAGCAGTGAAACAGGTCTTCCCTCCTACGAGCAGTACTTC.

CDR3 bases: TGTGCCACCTCCGGGACGGAATACAATGAGCAGTTCTTC. This encodes CATSGTEYNEQFF. J is TRBJ2-1 and V is TRBV3-1; D may match TRBD1 or TRBD2 (5 bases each). V lost 10 bases to trimming and J lost 4 bases, with 14 bases between them. The V gene's germline CDR1 is LGHDT and CDR2 YNNKEL (reference sequence). The CDR3 consists of 13 residues.